The 28 T cell receptor beta chains given below trace back to one sample, sequenced in a study of blood T cell repertoires in COVID-19. TCRdb's copy holds only in-frame clones and misses some; the assay was immunoSEQ multiplex PCR. Of 250,000 to 300,000 clones in the sample, about nine tenths were seen once. Sequencing was performed on PBMCs or T cells enriched from blood (not recorded which). Receptors were obtained from a woman between 45 and 60 years old who had been exposed to COVID-19.

Of note for this clone: The sample has other DNA sequences that encode this CDR3 too. This chain joins TRBV5-1 and TRBJ2-5, with D uncertain. The CDR3 extends over 13 amino acids. Germline CDR1 and CDR2: SGHRS and YFSETQ. Trimming left V 0 bases short and J 1 base short, with 4 bases between. CDR3 sequence: CASSLGLQETQYF. The CDR3 nucleotides are TGCGCCAGCAGCTTGGGACTCCAAGAGACCCAGTACTTC.

The chain combines TRBV6-1 with TRBJ2-3, with 7 bases fitting TRBD1. V dropped 2 bases and J dropped 2; count of bases not matched to a gene: 7. Germline V gene data show CDR1 as MNHNS and CDR2 as SASEGT. CDR3 length: 16 amino acids. The CDR3 is CASSEYTGANTDTQYF. The CDR3 DNA reads as TGTGCCAGCAGTGAATATACAGGGGCGAACACAGATACGCAGTATTTT.

Worth noting for this clone: A junction boundary mismatches the germline segment, possibly from a read error. V gene TRBV7-7 combines with J gene TRBJ2-1; 10 bases fit TRBD1. This CDR3 is 15 amino acids long. In germline, CDR1 is SSHAT, CDR2 FNYEAQ (reference sequence). The CDR3 reads CASSSGTGVRNEQFF. CDR3 coding DNA: TGTGCTAGCAGCTCCGGGACAGGGGTCCGGAATGAGCAGTTCTTC.

This clone has just one count. The rearrangement links TRBV28 to TRBJ2-2, with 9 bases matching TRBD2. After removal of 3 bases from V and 4 bases from J, the junction contained 6 bases not matched to a gene. Germline CDR1 and CDR2: MDHEN and SYDVKM. This CDR3 is 16 amino acids long. CDR3 loop: CASSFGGGALTGELFF. The CDR3 DNA reads as TGTGCCAGCAGTTTTGGCGGGGGGGCCCTCACCGGGGAGCTGTTTTTT. Filled out from reference TRBV28 and TRBJ2-2, the complete variable domain reads DVKVTQSSRYLVKRTGEKVFLECVQDMDHENMFWYRQDPGLGLRLIYFSYDVKMKEKGDIPEGYSVSREKKERFSLILESASTNQTSMYLCASSFGGGALTGELFFGEGSRLTVL.

The V call is TRBV20-1, the J call TRBJ2-7; 7 bases line up with TRBD2. CDR1 is DFQATT and CDR2 is SNEGSKA in the germline V gene (reference sequence). The CDR3 contains 10 residues. Unmatched junction bases numbered 0, after V lost 3 bases and J lost 7 bases. CDR3 in amino acids: CSARGGEQYF. CDR3 DNA sequence: TGCAGTGCTAGGGGAGGGGAGCAGTACTTC.

The chain uses TRBV27 and TRBJ1-5; 7 bases fit TRBD1. After removal of 5 bases from V and 5 bases from J, the junction contained 9 bases not matched to a gene. Germline CDR1 reads MNHEY; CDR2 reads SMNVEV (reference sequence). The CDR3 is made up of 15 amino acids. This chain's CDR3 is CASSIVGTADQPQHF. The CDR3 region has the DNA TGTGCCAGCAGTATAGTCGGGACAGCGGATCAGCCCCAGCATTTT.

V gene TRBV5-1 combines with J gene TRBJ2-7, with 8 bases matching TRBD1. The J segment lost 4 bases and the V segment lost 4 bases, leaving 13 bases of the junction unmatched. The CDR3 covers 16 residues. The germline V gene encodes CDR1 SGHRS and CDR2 YFSETQ. CDR3 nucleotides: TGCGCCAGCAGCCTCTATGGCCCAGGGGGCGGTTACGAGCAGTACTTC. It codes for CASSLYGPGGGYEQYF.

The chain recombines TRBV14 with TRBJ1-1; 7 bases line up with TRBD1. The CDR3 has 16 residues. V shed 5 bases, J shed 6 bases, and the junction held 15 bases outside the gene matches. The germline V gene has CDR1 SGHDN and CDR2 FVKESK. The CDR3 spells CASSEKTGKRSAEAFF. The CDR3 coding sequence is TGTGCCAGCAGCGAAAAGACAGGGAAGAGGTCGGCTGAAGCTTTCTTT.

The chain uses TRBV28 and TRBJ1-2, with D possibly matching TRBD1 (6 bases). This CDR3 contains 14 residues. Germline V gene sequence: CDR1 MDHEN, CDR2 SYDVKM. With 7 bases removed from V and 6 bases from J, the gap between germline ends came to 18 bases. The CDR3 region is CASIRGGIYDGYTF. Here the CDR3 DNA reads TGTGCCAGCATACGAGGGGGAATTTACGATGGCTACACCTTC.

The chain recombines TRBV3-1 (or the pseudogene TRBV3-2) with TRBJ1-3; D perhaps matches TRBD1 (5 bases). CDR3 size: 16 residues. From germline, CDR1 is LGHDT and CDR2 YNNKEL (reference sequence). Trimming shortened V by 5 bases and J by 0 bases, and 14 bases separated the two germline ends. CDR3 in amino acids: CASSWGETGSGNTIYF. Written as DNA, the CDR3 is TGTGCCAGCAGCTGGGGGGAAACAGGCTCTGGAAACACCATATATTTT.

The chain joins TRBV18 to TRBJ2-2; possible D gene TRBD1, 5 bases. V shed 6 bases and J shed 0 bases, with 14 bases lying between them. CDR3 length equals 16 residues. The germline V gene encodes CDR1 KGHSH and CDR2 LQKENI. CDR3 DNA sequence: TGTGCCAGCTCCGCCGAGACAGAAACGAACACCGGGGAGCTGTTTTTT. Translating gives CASSAETETNTGELFF.

The rearrangement links TRBV7-2 to TRBJ1-2; unclear D gene. This CDR3 spans 15 amino acids. Germline lookup yields CDR1 SGHTA and CDR2 FQGNSA. Trimming took 1 base from V and 1 from J, leaving 10 bases between them. The CDR3 region is CASSLGGSYNYGYTF. The DNA for the CDR3 is TGTGCCAGCAGCTTAGGAGGTAGTTATAACTATGGCTACACCTTC.

This clone was recorded only once. The V gene is TRBV28, the J gene TRBJ2-3, with a possible D match to TRBD2 (6 bases). V lost 5 bases and J 4 bases, leaving 13 bases between the germline ends. Looked up from germline, CDR1 is MDHEN and CDR2 is SYDVKM. CDR3 size: 14 residues. CDR3 residues: CASSRFSSADTQYF. DNA for the CDR3: TGTGCCAGCAGTCGTTTCTCTAGCGCAGATACGCAGTATTTT.

This clone was counted between two and nine times. The rearrangement links TRBV20-1 to TRBJ1-5, with TRBD1 matching 10 bases. The CDR3 sequence is 17 residues long. Germline CDR1 is DFQATT and CDR2 is SNEGSKA (reference sequence). V shed 3 bases and J 1 base; nucleotides not matched to a gene: 9. The CDR3 DNA follows: TGCAGTGCTAGTAGGGGACAGGGGCCTTCCAGCAATCAGCCCCAGCATTTT. This encodes CSASRGQGPSSNQPQHF.

This chain joins TRBV28 and TRBJ1-5; D is perhaps TRBD1 (6 bases). The CDR3 runs 15 residues. CDR1 and CDR2 from the germline V gene are MDHEN and SYDVKM. Trimming pared 5 bases from V and 7 bases from J, leaving 18 bases between. The CDR3 spells CASSLRATGLQPQHF. The CDR3 bases are TGTGCCAGCAGTCTCCGGGCGACAGGATTGCAGCCCCAGCATTTT.

The table lists this clone with a count of one. The V call is TRBV28, the J call TRBJ1-2; TRBD1 matches at 9 bases. The CDR3 loop spans 15 amino acids. Germline V lookup: CDR1 MDHEN, CDR2 SYDVKM. V dropped 2 bases and J dropped 4; count of bases not matched to a gene: 5. The CDR3: CASSLGTGKIYGYTF. The CDR3 bases are TGTGCCAGCAGTTTAGGGACAGGGAAGATCTATGGCTACACCTTC.

V gene TRBV5-1 combines with J gene TRBJ2-7; D is unclear. CDR1 SGHRS and CDR2 YFSETQ come from the germline V gene. Between the trimmed V and J ends, which lost 0 bases and 4 bases, there was a span of 11 bases. The CDR3 covers 14 residues. The CDR3 DNA is TGCGCCAGCAGCTTGGAACAACTAAGATACGAGCAGTACTTC. Translation: CASSLEQLRYEQYF. Using reference TRBV5-1 and TRBJ2-7 for the parts outside the CDR3, the full variable domain is KAGVTQTPRYLIKTRGQQVTLSCSPISGHRSVSWYQQTPGQGLQFLFEYFSETQRNKGNFPGRFSGRQFSNSRSEMNVSTLELGDSALYLCASSLEQLRYEQYFGPGTRLTVT.

This sequence joins TRBV2 and TRBJ2-4; a weak D match, TRBD1 (5 bases). V was shortened by 6 bases and J by 3 bases, with 30 bases between the two germline ends. This CDR3 is built from 20 residues. Germline CDR1 SNHLY, CDR2 FYNNEI. The CDR3 spells CASRSNSPGSTFQGKNIQYF. The CDR3 DNA is TGTGCCAGCAGATCGAACAGCCCTGGGTCTACATTTCAGGGCAAAAACATTCAGTACTTC.

The chain recombines TRBV13 with TRBJ1-2; D gene unclear. CDR1 is PRHDT and CDR2 is FYEKMQ in the germline V gene (reference sequence). The CDR3 runs 15 residues. V was clipped by 0 bases and J by 4 bases, with 12 bases between them. CDR3: CASSLGRSVAYGYTF. CDR3 nucleotides: TGTGCCAGCAGCTTAGGCCGCAGTGTAGCCTATGGCTACACCTTC.

V is TRBV11-2 and J is TRBJ1-2; D not certain. V lost 5 bases to trimming and J lost 6 bases, with 10 bases between them. CDR1 is SGHAT and CDR2 is FQNNGV in the germline V gene. The CDR3 has 12 amino acids. The chain's CDR3 is CASSGGEDGYTF. The CDR3 coding sequence is TGTGCCAGCAGCGGTGGGGAGGATGGCTACACCTTC.

The chain employs TRBV7-9 and TRBJ2-1, with a tentative D call TRBD2 (6 bases). The length of the CDR3 is 16 residues. Trimming removed 4 bases at V and 3 bases at J, with 16 bases between. Germline CDR1 and CDR2: SEHNR and FQNEAQ (reference sequence). CDR3 region: CASSSAVGSGYNEQFF. The CDR3 bases are TGTGCCAGCAGCTCCGCCGTCGGTAGCGGCTACAATGAGCAGTTCTTC.

The V and J genes are TRBV11-2 and TRBJ2-1, with 8 bases that match TRBD2. Germline assignment: CDR1 SGHAT and CDR2 FQNNGV. The CDR3 has 16 amino acids. V was clipped by 0 bases and J by 2 bases; unmatched bases: 3. CDR3 sequence: CASSLEAGGAYNEQFF. The CDR3 DNA follows: TGTGCCAGCAGCTTAGAGGCCGGGGGGGCCTACAATGAGCAGTTCTTC.

The chain couples TRBV5-1 to TRBJ2-3; 7 bases align to TRBD1. J was trimmed by 1 base and V by 5 bases; bases with no gene match: 7. The length of the CDR3 is 15 residues. Germline V gene lookup returns CDR1 SGHRS and CDR2 YFSETQ. DNA of the CDR3: TGCGCCAGCAGATTTGGACAGGAGGGCACAGATACGCAGTATTTT. Amino acids: CASRFGQEGTDTQYF.

V gene TRBV4-1 combines with J gene TRBJ1-2; 8 nucleotides match TRBD1. This CDR3 contains 13 residues. Unmatched junction bases numbered 2, after V lost 4 bases and J lost 4 bases. The germline CDR1 and CDR2 sequences are MGHRA and YSYEKL. The CDR3 loop reads CASSRTGGYGYTF. In nucleotides, the CDR3 is TGCGCCAGCAGCCGAACAGGGGGCTATGGCTACACCTTC.

This clone has just one count. The CDR3 protein is CSTRTGGTSEQYF. The DNA for the CDR3 is TGCAGCACGAGGACAGGGGGCACAAGCGAGCAGTACTTC. V is TRBV29-1 and J is TRBJ2-7, with 11 nucleotides matching TRBD1. CDR3 size: 13 residues. V gave up 8 bases and J gave up 6 bases; unmatched junction bases: 9. Germline V gene data show CDR1 as SQVTM and CDR2 as ANQGSEA.

This chain connects TRBV3-1 (or the pseudogene TRBV3-2) to TRBJ2-3; TRBD2 matches at 9 bases. The junction had 8 bases not matched to a gene; V was cut back by 4 bases and J by 6 bases. The CDR3 has 15 amino acids. CDR1 is LGHDT, CDR2 YNNKEL, per germline (reference sequence). CDR3 nucleotide sequence: TGTGCCAGCAGCCTCGGCGGGGGGGCCCTCGATACGCAGTATTTT. Its translation: CASSLGGGALDTQYF.

In its sample, this clone was seen a few times. V is TRBV3-1 (or the pseudogene TRBV3-2) and J is TRBJ2-7; the match to TRBD1 covers 7 bases. Germline V CDR1 and CDR2: LGHDT, YNNKEL (reference sequence). The CDR3 spans 13 residues. The ends lost 4 bases at V and 7 bases at J; junction bases unmatched: 7. The CDR3 DNA sequence: TGTGCCAGCAGCCGAAAGGGGGCACGGGAGCAGTACTTC. Protein: CASSRKGAREQYF.

J is TRBJ2-7 and V is TRBV6-5; D might be TRBD2 (5 bases). Per germline, CDR1 MNHEY and CDR2 SVGAGI. The ends were cut back, 10 bases at V and 2 bases at J, with 15 bases in the middle. The CDR3 spans 13 residues. The CDR3 region has the DNA TGTGCCACCAGGAGCCCCGGGGCCTACGAGCAGTACTTC. The encoded protein is CATRSPGAYEQYF.